These 5 T cell receptor beta chains were all obtained from the same sample, sequenced in a study of shared clonotypes between healthy human individuals. The protocol was immunoSEQ multiplex PCR, while the TCRdb copy is restricted to in-frame clones and leaves out a portion. This sample yields around 1.9 million clones, of which roughly 95% are seen a single time; approximately 1.6% belongs to the top ten. Naive CD8 cells lacked CD45RO and underwent positive selection for CCR7, leaving out terminally differentiated effector memory CD45RA+ cells. The source material was naive CD8+ T cells from PBMCs. These receptors originate from a man younger than 35 in good health. Some clones in this sample may be carry-over from other donors' samples.

This clone was seen just once. The chain carries TRBV28 and TRBJ1-2; no clear D gene. The CDR3 has 13 amino acids. The germline CDR1 and CDR2 sequences are MDHEN and SYDVKM. Trimming cost V 3 bases and J 0 bases, with 5 bases left between them. CDR3: CASSFSANYGYTF. The CDR3 coding sequence is TGTGCCAGCAGTTTTTCGGCTAACTATGGCTACACCTTC.

The genes are TRBV2 and TRBJ1-1; D is unresolved. CDR3 length: 12 amino acids. Germline V gives CDR1 SNHLY, CDR2 FYNNEI. The CDR3 DNA reads as TGTGCTGGAGGGCAAATGGGGTTGGAAGCTTTCTTT. It specifies CAGGQMGLEAFF.

This sequence joins TRBV4-2 and TRBJ2-3, with D tentatively TRBD2 (6 bases). Germline CDR1 and CDR2: LGHNA and YNFKEQ. V shed 1 base and J shed 0 bases, with 17 bases lying between them. CDR3 size: 18 residues. The CDR3 here is CASSQVDSGEESTDTQYF. CDR3 DNA sequence: TGTGCCAGCAGCCAAGTGGACTCGGGAGAGGAGAGCACAGATACGCAGTATTTT.

This clone was found once. The chain is built from TRBV9 and TRBJ2-1, with TRBD1 matching over 10 bases. Trimming removed 0 bases from V and 0 bases from J; junction bases left unmatched: 3. The CDR3 totals 17 residues. The V gene's germline CDR1 is SGDLS and CDR2 YYNGEE. CDR3 nucleotides: TGTGCCAGCAGCGTAGCCCGGGACAGGGGCTCCTACAATGAGCAGTTCTTC. Protein product: CASSVARDRGSYNEQFF.

The chain couples TRBV19 to TRBJ1-5; D uncertain. The CDR3 length is 14 residues. V was shortened by 3 bases and J by 7 bases, with 13 bases between the two germline ends. Germline V lookup: CDR1 LNHDA, CDR2 SQIVND (reference sequence). CDR3 nucleotide sequence: TGTGCCAGTAGTATCTTCAGAGATGACCAGCCCCAGCATTTT. Residues: CASSIFRDDQPQHF.